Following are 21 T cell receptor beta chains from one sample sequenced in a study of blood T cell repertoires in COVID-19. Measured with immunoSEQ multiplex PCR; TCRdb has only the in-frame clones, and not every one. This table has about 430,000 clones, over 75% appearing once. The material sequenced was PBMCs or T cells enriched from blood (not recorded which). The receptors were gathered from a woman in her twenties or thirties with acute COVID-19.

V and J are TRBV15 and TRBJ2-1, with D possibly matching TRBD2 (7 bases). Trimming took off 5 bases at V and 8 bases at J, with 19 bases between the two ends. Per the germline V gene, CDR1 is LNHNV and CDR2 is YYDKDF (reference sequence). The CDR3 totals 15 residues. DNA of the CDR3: TGTGCCACCAGCCGACGGGGGGCCAAATCGGATGAGCAGTTCTTC. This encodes CATSRRGAKSDEQFF.

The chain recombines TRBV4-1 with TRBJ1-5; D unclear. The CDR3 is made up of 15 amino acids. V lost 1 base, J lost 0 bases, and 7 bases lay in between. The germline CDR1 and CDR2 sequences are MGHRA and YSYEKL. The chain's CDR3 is CASSQAQNSNQPQHF. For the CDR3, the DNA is TGCGCCAGCAGCCAAGCCCAGAATAGCAATCAGCCCCAGCATTTT.

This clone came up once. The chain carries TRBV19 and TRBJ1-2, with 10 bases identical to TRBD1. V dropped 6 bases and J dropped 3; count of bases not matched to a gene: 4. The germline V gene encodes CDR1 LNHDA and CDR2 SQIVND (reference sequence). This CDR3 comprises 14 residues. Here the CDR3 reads CASRSTGGDYGYTF. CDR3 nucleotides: TGTGCCAGTAGATCGACAGGGGGCGACTATGGCTACACCTTC.

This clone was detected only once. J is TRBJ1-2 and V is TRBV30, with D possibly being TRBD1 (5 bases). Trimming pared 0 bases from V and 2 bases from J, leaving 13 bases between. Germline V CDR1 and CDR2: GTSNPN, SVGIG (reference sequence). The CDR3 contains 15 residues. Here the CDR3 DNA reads TGTGCCTGGAGTGTATCGCGGACAAAGAACTATGGCTACACCTTC. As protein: CAWSVSRTKNYGYTF.

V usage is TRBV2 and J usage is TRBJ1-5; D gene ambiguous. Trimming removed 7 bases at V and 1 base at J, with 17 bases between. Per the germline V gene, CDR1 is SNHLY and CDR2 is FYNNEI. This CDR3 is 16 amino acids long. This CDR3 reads CASTRQRISSNQPQHF. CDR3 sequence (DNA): TGTGCCAGCACCAGACAAAGGATCTCAAGCAATCAGCCCCAGCATTTT.

Here the CDR3 DNA reads TGTGCCAGCAGTGTACGACAGGGGGGCGAGCAGTACTTC. This sequence encodes CASSVRQGGEQYF. The chain recombines TRBV12-3 or TRBV12-4 with TRBJ2-7, with 9 bases that match TRBD1. This CDR3 is 13 amino acids long. Trimming took 5 bases from V and 6 from J; bases not matched to a gene: 5.

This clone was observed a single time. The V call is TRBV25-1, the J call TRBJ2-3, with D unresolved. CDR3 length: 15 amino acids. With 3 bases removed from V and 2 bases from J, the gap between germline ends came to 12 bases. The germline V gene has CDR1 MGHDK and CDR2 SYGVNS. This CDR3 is CASSDTRWSTDTQYF. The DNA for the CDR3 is TGTGCCAGCAGTGACACTCGGTGGTCCACAGATACGCAGTATTTT.

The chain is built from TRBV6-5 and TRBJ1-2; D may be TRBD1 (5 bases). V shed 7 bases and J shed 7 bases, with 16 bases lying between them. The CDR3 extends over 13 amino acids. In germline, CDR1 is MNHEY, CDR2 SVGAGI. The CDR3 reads CASNGGSDSGYTF. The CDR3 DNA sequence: TGTGCCAGCAACGGGGGATCAGATAGTGGCTACACCTTC.

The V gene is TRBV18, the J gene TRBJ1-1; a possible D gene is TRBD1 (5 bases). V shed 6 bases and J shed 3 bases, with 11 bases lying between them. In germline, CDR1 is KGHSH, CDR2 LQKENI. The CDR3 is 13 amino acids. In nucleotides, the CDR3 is TGTGCCAGCTCGCTTACGGGGGACACTGAAGCTTTCTTT. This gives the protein CASSLTGDTEAFF.

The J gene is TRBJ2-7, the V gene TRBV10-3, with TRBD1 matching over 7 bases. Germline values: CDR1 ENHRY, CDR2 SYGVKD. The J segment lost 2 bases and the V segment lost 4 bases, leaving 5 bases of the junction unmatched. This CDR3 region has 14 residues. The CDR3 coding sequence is TGTGCCATCAGTGGACAGGGTCTTCCCTACGAGCAGTACTTC. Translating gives CAISGQGLPYEQYF.

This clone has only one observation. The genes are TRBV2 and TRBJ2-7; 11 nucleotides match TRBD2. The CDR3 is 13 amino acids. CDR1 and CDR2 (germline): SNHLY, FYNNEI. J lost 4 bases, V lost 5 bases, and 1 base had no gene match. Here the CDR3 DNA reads TGTGCCAGCAGTCCTAGCGGGGGGTACGAGCAGTACTTC. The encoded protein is CASSPSGGYEQYF. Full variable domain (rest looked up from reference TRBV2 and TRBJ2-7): EPEVTQTPSHQVTQMGQEVILRCVPISNHLYFYWYRQILGQKVEFLVSFYNNEISEKSEIFDDQFSVERPDGSNFTLKIRSTKLEDSAMYFCASSPSGGYEQYFGPGTRLTVT.

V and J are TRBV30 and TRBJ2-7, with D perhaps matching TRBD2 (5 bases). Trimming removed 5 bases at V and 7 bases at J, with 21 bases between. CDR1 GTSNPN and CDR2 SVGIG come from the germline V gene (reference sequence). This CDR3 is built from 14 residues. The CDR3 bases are TGTGCCTGGCGTCGTATAGGGAGCTCAGTGGAGCAGTACTTC. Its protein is CAWRRIGSSVEQYF.

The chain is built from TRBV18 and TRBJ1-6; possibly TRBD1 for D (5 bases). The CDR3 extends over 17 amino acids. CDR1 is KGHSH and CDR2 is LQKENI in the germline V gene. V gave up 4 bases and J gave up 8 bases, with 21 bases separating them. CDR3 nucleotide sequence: TGTGCCAGCTCACAGTTCTCGGGACTAAACGGGGATTCACCCCTCCACTTT. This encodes CASSQFSGLNGDSPLHF.

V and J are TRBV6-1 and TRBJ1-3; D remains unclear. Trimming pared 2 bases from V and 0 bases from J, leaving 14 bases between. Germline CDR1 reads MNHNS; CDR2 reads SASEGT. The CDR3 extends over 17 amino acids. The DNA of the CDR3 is TGTGCCAGCAGTGAAAGGGCGGGGAAAAGCTCTGGAAACACCATATATTTT. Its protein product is CASSERAGKSSGNTIYF.

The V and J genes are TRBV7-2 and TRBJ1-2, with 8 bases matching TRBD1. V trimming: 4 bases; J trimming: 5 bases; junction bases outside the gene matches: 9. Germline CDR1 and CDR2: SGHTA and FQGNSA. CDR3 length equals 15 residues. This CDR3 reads CASSSYTGTGYGYTF. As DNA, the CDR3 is TGTGCCAGCAGCTCATACACCGGGACAGGATATGGCTACACCTTC.

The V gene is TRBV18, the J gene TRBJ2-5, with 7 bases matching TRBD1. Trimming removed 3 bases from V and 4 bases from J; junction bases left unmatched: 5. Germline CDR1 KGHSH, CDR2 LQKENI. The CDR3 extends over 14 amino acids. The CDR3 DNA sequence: TGTGCCAGCTCACCCGACAGGGTCGCAGAGACCCAGTACTTC. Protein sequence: CASSPDRVAETQYF.

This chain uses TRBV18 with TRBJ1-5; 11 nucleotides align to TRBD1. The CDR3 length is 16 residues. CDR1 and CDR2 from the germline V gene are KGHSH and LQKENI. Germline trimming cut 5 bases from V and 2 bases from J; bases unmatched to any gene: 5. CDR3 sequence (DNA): TGTGCCAGCTCATCTGGACAGGGGGCAGGCAATCAGCCCCAGCATTTT. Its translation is CASSSGQGAGNQPQHF.

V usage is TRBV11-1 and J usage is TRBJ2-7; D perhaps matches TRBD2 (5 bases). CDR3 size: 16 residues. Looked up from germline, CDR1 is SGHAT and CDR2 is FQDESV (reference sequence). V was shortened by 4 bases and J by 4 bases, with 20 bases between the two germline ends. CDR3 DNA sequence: TGTGCCAGCAGCTCTCTCGAGGAGGCCTCGAGGTACGAGCAGTACTTC. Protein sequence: CASSSLEEASRYEQYF.

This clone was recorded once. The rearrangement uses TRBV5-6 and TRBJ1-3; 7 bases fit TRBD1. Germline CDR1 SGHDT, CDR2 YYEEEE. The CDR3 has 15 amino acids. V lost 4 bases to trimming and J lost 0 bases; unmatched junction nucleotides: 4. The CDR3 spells CASSLGQPSGNTIYF. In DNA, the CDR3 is TGTGCCAGCAGCCTGGGACAGCCCTCTGGAAACACCATATATTTT.

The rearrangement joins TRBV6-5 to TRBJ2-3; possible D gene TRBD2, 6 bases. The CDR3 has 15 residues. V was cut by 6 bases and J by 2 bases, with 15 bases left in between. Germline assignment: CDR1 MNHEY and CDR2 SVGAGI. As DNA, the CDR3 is TGTGCCAGCAGGGGACTCTTTGGGGACACAGATACGCAGTATTTT. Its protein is CASRGLFGDTDTQYF.

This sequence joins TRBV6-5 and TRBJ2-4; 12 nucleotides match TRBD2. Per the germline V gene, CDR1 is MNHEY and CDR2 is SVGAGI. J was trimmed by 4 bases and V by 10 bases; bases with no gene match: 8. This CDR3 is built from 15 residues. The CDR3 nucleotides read TGTGCCACCTCTAGCGGGGGGGCCGGGAAAAACATTCAGTACTTC. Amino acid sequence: CATSSGGAGKNIQYF.